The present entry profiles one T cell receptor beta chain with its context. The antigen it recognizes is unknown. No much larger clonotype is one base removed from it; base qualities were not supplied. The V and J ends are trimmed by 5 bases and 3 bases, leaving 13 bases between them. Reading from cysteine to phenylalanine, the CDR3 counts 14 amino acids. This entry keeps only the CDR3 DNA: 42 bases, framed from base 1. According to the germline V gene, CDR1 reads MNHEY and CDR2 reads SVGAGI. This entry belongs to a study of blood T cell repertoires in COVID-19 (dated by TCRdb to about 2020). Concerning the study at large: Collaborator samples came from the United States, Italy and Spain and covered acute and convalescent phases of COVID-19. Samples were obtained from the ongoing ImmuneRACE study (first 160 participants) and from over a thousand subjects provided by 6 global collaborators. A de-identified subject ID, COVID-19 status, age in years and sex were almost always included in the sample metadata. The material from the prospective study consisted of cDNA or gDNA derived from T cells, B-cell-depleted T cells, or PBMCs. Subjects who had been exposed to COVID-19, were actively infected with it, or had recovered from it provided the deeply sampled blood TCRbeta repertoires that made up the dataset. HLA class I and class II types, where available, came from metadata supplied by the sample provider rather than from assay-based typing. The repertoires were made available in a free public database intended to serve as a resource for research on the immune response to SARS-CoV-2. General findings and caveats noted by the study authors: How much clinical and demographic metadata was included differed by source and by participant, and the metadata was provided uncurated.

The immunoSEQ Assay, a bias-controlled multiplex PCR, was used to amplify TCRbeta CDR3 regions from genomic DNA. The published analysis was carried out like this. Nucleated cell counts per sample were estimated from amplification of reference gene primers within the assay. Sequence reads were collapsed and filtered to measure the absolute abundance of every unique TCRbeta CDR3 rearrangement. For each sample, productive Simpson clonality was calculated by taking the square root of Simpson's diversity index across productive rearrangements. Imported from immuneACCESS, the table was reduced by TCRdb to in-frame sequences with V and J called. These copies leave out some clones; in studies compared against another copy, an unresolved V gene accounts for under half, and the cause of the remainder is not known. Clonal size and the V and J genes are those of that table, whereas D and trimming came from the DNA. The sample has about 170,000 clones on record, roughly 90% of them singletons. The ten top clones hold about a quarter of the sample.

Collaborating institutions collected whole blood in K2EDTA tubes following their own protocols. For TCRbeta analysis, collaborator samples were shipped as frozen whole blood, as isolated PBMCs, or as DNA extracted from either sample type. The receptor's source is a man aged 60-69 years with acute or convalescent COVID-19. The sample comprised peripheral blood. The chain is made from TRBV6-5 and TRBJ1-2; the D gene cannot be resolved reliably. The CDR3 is CASSTTQRYYGYTF. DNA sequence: TGTGCCAGCAGTACCACACAGAGATACTATGGCTACACCTTC.